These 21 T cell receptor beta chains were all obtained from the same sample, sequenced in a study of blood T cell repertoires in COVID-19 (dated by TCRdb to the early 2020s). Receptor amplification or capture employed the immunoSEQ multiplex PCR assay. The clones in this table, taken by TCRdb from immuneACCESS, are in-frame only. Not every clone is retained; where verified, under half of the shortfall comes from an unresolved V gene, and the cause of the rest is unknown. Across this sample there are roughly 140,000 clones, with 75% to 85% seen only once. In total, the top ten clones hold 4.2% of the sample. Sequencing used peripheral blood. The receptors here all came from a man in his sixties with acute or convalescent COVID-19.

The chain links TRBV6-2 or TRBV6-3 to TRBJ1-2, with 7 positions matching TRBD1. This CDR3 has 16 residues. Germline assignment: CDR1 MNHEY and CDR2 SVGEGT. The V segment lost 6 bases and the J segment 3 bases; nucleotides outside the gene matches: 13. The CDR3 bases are TGTGCCAGCAGCTCCCTTCGACAGGGAATCGACTATGGCTACACCTTC. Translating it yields CASSSLRQGIDYGYTF.

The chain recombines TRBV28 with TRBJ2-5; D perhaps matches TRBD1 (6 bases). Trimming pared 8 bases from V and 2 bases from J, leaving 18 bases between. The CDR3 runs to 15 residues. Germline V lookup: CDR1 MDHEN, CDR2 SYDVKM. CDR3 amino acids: CASERGWTVQETQYF. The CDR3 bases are TGTGCCAGCGAGAGAGGGTGGACAGTACAAGAGACCCAGTACTTC.

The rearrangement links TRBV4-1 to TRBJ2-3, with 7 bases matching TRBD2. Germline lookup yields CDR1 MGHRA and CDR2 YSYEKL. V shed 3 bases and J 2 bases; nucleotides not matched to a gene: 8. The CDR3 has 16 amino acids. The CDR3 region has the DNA TGCGCCAGCAGCCACCAGACTAGCCCCCTCACAGATACGCAGTATTTT. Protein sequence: CASSHQTSPLTDTQYF.

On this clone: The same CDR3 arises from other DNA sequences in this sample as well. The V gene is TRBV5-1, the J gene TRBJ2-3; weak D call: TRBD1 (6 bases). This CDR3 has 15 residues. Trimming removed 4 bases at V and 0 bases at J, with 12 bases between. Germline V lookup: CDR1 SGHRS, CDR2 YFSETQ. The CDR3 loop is CASSPGTPSTDTQYF. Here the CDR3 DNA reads TGCGCCAGCAGCCCAGGGACACCCAGCACAGATACGCAGTATTTT.

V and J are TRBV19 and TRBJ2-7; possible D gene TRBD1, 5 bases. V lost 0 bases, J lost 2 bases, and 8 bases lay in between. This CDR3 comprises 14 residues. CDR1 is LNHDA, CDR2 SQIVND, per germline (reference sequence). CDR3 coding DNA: TGTGCCAGTAGTATAGATACAGGAGCCTACGAGCAGTACTTC. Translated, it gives CASSIDTGAYEQYF. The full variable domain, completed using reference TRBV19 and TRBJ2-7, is DGGITQSPKYLFRKEGQNVTLSCEQNLNHDAMYWYRQDPGQGLRLIYYSQIVNDFQKGDIAEGYSVSREKKESFPLTVTSAQKNPTAFYLCASSIDTGAYEQYFGPGTRLTVT.

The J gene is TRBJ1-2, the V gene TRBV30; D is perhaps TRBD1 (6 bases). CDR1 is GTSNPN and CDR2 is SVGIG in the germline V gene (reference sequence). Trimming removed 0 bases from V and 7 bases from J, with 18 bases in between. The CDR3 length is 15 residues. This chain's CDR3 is CAWSVAGTGIRGYTF. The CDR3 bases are TGTGCCTGGAGTGTGGCCGGTACAGGGATCCGTGGCTACACCTTC.

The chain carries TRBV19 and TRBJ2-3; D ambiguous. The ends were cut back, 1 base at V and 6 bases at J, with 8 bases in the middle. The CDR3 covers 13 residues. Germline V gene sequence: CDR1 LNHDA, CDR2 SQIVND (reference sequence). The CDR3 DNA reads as TGTGCCAGTAGTATAGCAGAGGCGGATACGCAGTATTTT. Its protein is CASSIAEADTQYF. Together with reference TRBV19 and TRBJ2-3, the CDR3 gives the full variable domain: DGGITQSPKYLFRKEGQNVTLSCEQNLNHDAMYWYRQDPGQGLRLIYYSQIVNDFQKGDIAEGYSVSREKKESFPLTVTSAQKNPTAFYLCASSIAEADTQYFGPGTRLTVL.

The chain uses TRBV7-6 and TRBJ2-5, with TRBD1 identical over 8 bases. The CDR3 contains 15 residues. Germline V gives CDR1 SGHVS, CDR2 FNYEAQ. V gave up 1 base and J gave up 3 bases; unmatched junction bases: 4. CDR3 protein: CASSLGGQGKETQYF. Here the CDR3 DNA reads TGTGCCAGCAGCTTAGGCGGACAGGGTAAAGAGACCCAGTACTTC.

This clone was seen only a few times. The CDR3 reads CASSFGNEQFF. CDR3 nucleotide sequence: TGTGCCAGCAGTTTCGGCAATGAGCAGTTCTTC. The V call is TRBV12-3 or TRBV12-4, the J call TRBJ2-1, with no clear D. Trimming pared 3 bases from V and 6 bases from J, leaving 3 bases between. The CDR3 runs to 11 residues.

CDR3 in amino acids: CASSFQDGYTEAFF. In nucleotides, the CDR3 is TGTGCCAGCAGTTTCCAGGATGGGTACACTGAAGCTTTCTTT. The J gene is TRBJ1-1, the V gene TRBV28; no clear D. The CDR3 loop spans 14 amino acids. Trimming shortened V by 3 bases and J by 3 bases, and 11 bases separated the two germline ends. Germline-derived CDR1 and CDR2 are MDHEN and SYDVKM. Full variable domain (rest looked up from reference TRBV28 and TRBJ1-1): DVKVTQSSRYLVKRTGEKVFLECVQDMDHENMFWYRQDPGLGLRLIYFSYDVKMKEKGDIPEGYSVSREKKERFSLILESASTNQTSMYLCASSFQDGYTEAFFGQGTRLTVV.

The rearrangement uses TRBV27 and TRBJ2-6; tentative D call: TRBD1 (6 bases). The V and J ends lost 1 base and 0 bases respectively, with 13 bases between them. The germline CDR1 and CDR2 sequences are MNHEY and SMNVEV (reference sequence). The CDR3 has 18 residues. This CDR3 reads CASSLFYGQNSGANVLTF. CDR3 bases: TGTGCCAGCAGTTTATTCTACGGACAGAACTCTGGGGCCAACGTCCTGACTTTC.

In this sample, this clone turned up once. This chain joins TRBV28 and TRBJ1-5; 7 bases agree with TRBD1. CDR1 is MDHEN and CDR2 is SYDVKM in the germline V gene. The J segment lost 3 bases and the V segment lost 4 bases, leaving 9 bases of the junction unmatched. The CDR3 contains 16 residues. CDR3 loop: CASSWGAGQINQPQHF. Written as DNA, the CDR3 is TGTGCCAGCAGTTGGGGGGCGGGACAGATCAATCAGCCCCAGCATTTT.

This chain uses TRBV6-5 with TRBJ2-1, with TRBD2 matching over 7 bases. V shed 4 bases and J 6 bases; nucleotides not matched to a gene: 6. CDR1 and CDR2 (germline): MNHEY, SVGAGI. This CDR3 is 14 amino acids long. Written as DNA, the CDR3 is TGTGCCAGCAGTTCCGGACTAGAAATCAATGAGCAGTTCTTC. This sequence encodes CASSSGLEINEQFF.

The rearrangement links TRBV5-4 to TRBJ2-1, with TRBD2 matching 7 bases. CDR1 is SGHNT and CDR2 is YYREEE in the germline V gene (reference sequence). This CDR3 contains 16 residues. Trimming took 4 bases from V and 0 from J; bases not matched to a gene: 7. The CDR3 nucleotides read TGTGCCAGCAGCCGCACCACTAGCGTCTCCTACAATGAGCAGTTCTTC. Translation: CASSRTTSVSYNEQFF.

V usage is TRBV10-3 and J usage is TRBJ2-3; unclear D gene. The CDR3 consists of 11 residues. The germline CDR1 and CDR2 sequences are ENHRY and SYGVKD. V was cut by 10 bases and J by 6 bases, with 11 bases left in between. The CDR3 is CATVQFDTQYF. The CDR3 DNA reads TGTGCCACCGTGCAGTTCGATACGCAGTATTTT.

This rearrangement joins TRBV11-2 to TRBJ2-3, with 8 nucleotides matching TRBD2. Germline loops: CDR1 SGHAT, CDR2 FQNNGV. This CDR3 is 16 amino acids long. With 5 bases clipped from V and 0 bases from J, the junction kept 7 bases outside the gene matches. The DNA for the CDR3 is TGTGCCAGCAGCCGATCTGGACTAGCTAGCACAGATACGCAGTATTTT. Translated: CASSRSGLASTDTQYF.

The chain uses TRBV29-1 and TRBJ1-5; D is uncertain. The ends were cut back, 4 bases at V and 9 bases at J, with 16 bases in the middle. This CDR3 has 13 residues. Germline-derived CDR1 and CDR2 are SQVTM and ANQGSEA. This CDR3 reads CSVGEDQRGPQHF. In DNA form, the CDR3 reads TGCAGCGTTGGGGAGGACCAGCGGGGGCCCCAGCATTTT.

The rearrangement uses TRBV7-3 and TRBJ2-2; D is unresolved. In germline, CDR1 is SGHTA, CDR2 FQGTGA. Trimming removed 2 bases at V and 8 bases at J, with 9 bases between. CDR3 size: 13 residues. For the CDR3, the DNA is TGTGCCAGCAGCTTAGATGGGCAGGGGGAGCTGTTTTTT. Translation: CASSLDGQGELFF.

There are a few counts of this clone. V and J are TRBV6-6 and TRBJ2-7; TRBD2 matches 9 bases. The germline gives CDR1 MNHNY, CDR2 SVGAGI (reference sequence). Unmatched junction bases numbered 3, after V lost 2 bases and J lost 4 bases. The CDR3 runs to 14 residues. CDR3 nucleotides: TGTGCCAGCAGTTACGGCGGGAGGGCGTACGAGCAGTACTTC. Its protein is CASSYGGRAYEQYF.

The CDR3 is CASSPRGREWYNEQFF. As DNA, the CDR3 is TGTGCCAGCAGCCCCCGGGGGCGGGAGTGGTACAATGAGCAGTTCTTC. The rearrangement uses TRBV12-1 and TRBJ2-1; no check of the table's D call, TRBD2, against the DNA was made. TRBV12-1 is recorded as a pseudogene. This CDR3 region has 16 residues.

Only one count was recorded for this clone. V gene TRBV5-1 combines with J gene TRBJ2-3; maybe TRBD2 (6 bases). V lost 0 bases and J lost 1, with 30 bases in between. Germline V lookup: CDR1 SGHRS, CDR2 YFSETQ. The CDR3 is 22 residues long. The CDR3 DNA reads TGCGCCAGCAGCTTGGCAAGGGGCCTAAGCATGCGGGGCTCGGTCGGCACAGATACGCAGTATTTT. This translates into CASSLARGLSMRGSVGTDTQYF.